This T cell receptor (beta chain) was sequenced for a study of cytomegalovirus exposure and HLA in healthy donors (dated 2017 in TCRdb). At the level of the whole study: In an earlier analysis of 587 of the donors, under 300 Gb of sequence data and 117 million unique TCR beta sequences from about 179 million T cells were reported. An early release that covered fewer than 750 HLA-typed donors contained approximately 300 gigabases of sequencing data and approximately 85 million unique TCR sequences. Of the roughly 390 genotyped donors, approximately 80% fell in the genetic ancestry cluster associated with self-reported Caucasian donors. The study aimed to test whether signatures of past pathogen exposure could be identified by cataloging public T cell receptors. The study profiled the T cell repertoires of around 700 subjects by immunosequencing and related them to cytomegalovirus serostatus. Besides the first cohort of 666 subjects, a separate validation cohort made up of some 110 different subjects was used. To predict cytomegalovirus infection status, the study combined high-throughput TCR immunosequencing, statistical association of individual TCRs with disease status, and machine learning. A later analysis re-analyzed previously published TCR beta repertoires from roughly 690 donors and added high-resolution HLA genotyping to study TCR occurrence patterns. Rather than using new phenotypic data, the later analysis identified candidate immune exposures from TCR beta sequences and from how often those sequences occurred across donors. An earlier analysis of fewer than 750 of the donors used high-throughput TCR beta sequencing to judge whether each TCR beta V gene segment behaved as functional or pseudogenic. Alongside the repertoire data, information on donor age, sex, ethnicity and CMV serostatus was compiled. Genome-wide SNP genotypes for about 60% of the roughly 700 donors were used in a later genetic analysis, which treated that subset as a discovery cohort. Every repertoire in the discovery cohort had been generated on one and the same sequencing platform. HLA typing covered class I and class II loci at four-digit resolution. The number of donors typed differed by locus, with 629-630 for A, B, C, DRB1 and DQB1, around 500 for DQA1, approximately 570 for DPA1, and around 430 for DPB1. Four to six DR-DQ haplotypes were handled as single units for association and clustering, since linkage in the cohort was strong. Among about 360 genotyped donors of the cohort, an average of 235,054 unique TCR beta nucleotide sequences were sequenced per donor, 15% to 20% of them non-productive. Paper-wide results and their limitations: Immune exposure information for the cohort was limited to CMV serostatus. In both the original and validation cohorts, the classifier was reported to diagnose cytomegalovirus status with high specificity and sensitivity. At a false discovery rate of 0.05, a later analysis linked under 20,000 TCR beta sequences to specific HLA alleles. An association between a missense DCLRE1C variant and V-gene and J-gene trimming of TCR beta chains was found in a later genetic analysis and replicated in an independent cohort. The cohort was sequenced for TCR beta chains only, and without alpha or paired-chain data the features that could be detected were limited. Most TCR sequences were seen in very few donors, while some public TCRs were found in many individuals. In a later analysis, the rate of TCR association differed among HLA loci, with DRB1 alleles having the most associated TCRs and HLA-C alleles having the fewest. In a later analysis, HLA-associated TCR beta chains showed more clonal expansion and lower generation probabilities than non-associated chains that were equally common. A total of fewer than 200 TCR beta chains were listed by the study as associated with cytomegalovirus. Correlated functional status among segregating V segments might reflect linkage disequilibrium, but an unknown experimental factor could not be ruled out. Three of the identified cytomegalovirus-associated TCR beta chains were confirmed in vitro to be specific for cytomegalovirus antigens. Some IMGT-functional V segments, including TRBV6-2 and TRBV6-3, could not be distinguished by the 87-base-pair reads and were therefore excluded. In an earlier analysis of 587 of the donors, most TCR beta V segments appeared in productive rearrangements about 87% or about 30% of the time, broadly matching IMGT annotations. A later genetic analysis reported fewer N-insertions in productive TCRs among donors in an Asian-associated ancestry cluster than the approximately 670-donor mean. A group of highly shared sequence variants was considered likely to be a technical artifact of the sequencing pipeline. In a later analysis, most CMV-associated TCR beta chains were found to appear HLA-restricted, with HLA associations seemingly driven largely by CMV exposure. A further reported finding was that TCR beta sequences accurately predicted the HLA-A and HLA-B alleles for most subjects in the first cohort. A later analysis reported that several top co-occurrence clusters appeared linked to parvovirus B19, influenza, CMV and Epstein-Barr virus. The authors suggested that the approach could potentially be extended to other disease states and immunological phenotypes. Because HLA typing was unavailable for some donors at each locus, only the typed subset was used in association tests. Assigning TCR associations to individual alleles was difficult when HLA alleles, especially DR and DQ, strongly co-occurred. Sequencing depth was assumed to be roughly uniform across donors in the presence/absence analyses, though that assumption may not hold. The earlier analysis of about 600 of the donors excluded over 15 rarely observed V segments, including chromosome 9 orphons, because counts were too low.

Libraries were constructed by the immunoSEQ multiplex PCR assay. For the multiplex PCR, a mixture combining 60 forward primers for TCR Vbeta segments and 13 reverse primers for TCR Jbeta segments was used. Amplification of the CDR3 region of rearranged TCR beta genes was performed with a multiplex PCR assay on genomic DNA. Amplified TCR beta libraries were sequenced as 87-base-pair reads on the Illumina HiSeq System. Per the authors' processing: In a later analysis, 80 million or so unique TCR beta chains were counted across the 650 to 700 repertoires, and about 9.9 million of these chains were shared by at least two donors. Raw reads were error-corrected and collapsed into unique sequences by a nearest-neighbor algorithm in which closely related sequences were merged to remove PCR and sequencing errors. Alignment of CDR3 sequences to IMGT reference sequences was used to assign V, D and J gene segments. Each retained sequence needed at least a six-nucleotide match to both a V gene segment and a J gene segment. Rearrangements were called productive when the CDR3 lacked stop codons and stayed in frame with V and J; all others were non-productive. CDR3 was defined by IMGT convention, running from the second conserved V-encoded cysteine to the conserved J-encoded phenylalanine. In an earlier analysis of around 640 of the donors, sequences lacking an unambiguous match to a single V gene segment were excluded. An earlier analysis of some 610 of the donors called V segments functional above 56.7% productive rearrangements and segregating when the between-donor standard deviation exceeded 5%. A statistical classification framework was built to diagnose cytomegalovirus status from the catalog of TCR beta chain sequences. In a later analysis, V and J genes were assigned by comparing TCR nucleotide sequences against IMGT/GENE-DB human TR gene sequences. A later analysis assigned CDR3 sequences and most-parsimonious VDJ recombination scenarios with the TCRdist pipeline. In a later analysis, each TCR beta chain was defined by its CDR3 amino acid sequence together with its V-gene family, and reads lacking a unique V-gene family were excluded. In a later analysis, a few hundred highly shared, low-generation-probability nucleotide sequences were removed to address suspected cross-contamination and a sequencing artifact. In a later analysis, a clonal expansion index for each public chain was calculated from normalized within-repertoire ranks of inferred template counts. Generation probabilities in a later analysis came from a VDJ recombination model fitted to out-of-frame rearrangements, and those results were checked against IGoR. Hypergeometric tests were used in a later analysis to score TCR-TCR, TCR-HLA and TCR-CMV co-occurrence, with a repertoire-size bias correction applied to the TCR pairs. False discovery rates were estimated in a later analysis by permuting HLA or CMV assignments 20 times. In a later analysis, co-occurring TCRs were grouped with DBSCAN, and TCRdist sequence similarity was added when clustering was performed within HLA-allele-positive subsets. Repertoires with fewer than 30,000 or more than 120,000 public chains, plus five repertoires with anomalous nucleotide sharing, were excluded from co-occurrence clustering. This immuneACCESS table, as held by TCRdb, lists in-frame sequences with V and J called but not all clones. Of the missing ones, under half trace to an unresolved V gene in checked studies; the others have no known cause. Clonal size and the V and J genes are those of that table, whereas D and trimming came from the DNA. The sample yields about 190,000 clones; 85% to 90% were counted once. The ten largest clones add up to 1.5% to 2% of the sample.

On this clone: Which antigen it targets is not known. Base quality data are lacking; no much larger clone is found one base away. Within the sample, other DNA sequences also encode this same CDR3.

V ends up 0 bases short and J 7 bases short, with an unmatched junction base count of 6. Taken from cysteine to phenylalanine, the CDR3 has 14 residues. Only the CDR3 part of the read is kept: 42 bases, read in frame from the first base. CDR1 and CDR2, looked up from the germline V gene, are SGHRS and YFSETQ. In total, over 600 healthy bone marrow donors made up the cohort. All cohort members were sampled while nominally healthy, although unrecorded immune exposures were likely present. The donor tested CMV seronegative and was one of the 352 seronegative cohort members. A peripheral blood sample was collected from each donor, and TCR beta sequencing was performed on peripheral blood mononuclear cells. The Qiagen DNeasy Blood Extraction Kit was used to extract genomic DNA from the blood cell samples.

The sequence was obtained from a woman under 30 in good health and CMV-seronegative. Material: PBMCs. The sequence links TRBV5-1 to TRBJ2-7; TRBD1 aligns with 8 central bases. The DNA sequence reads TGCGCCAGCAGCTTGGGGCAGGGGGCCGAAGAGCAGTACTTC. Its product reads: CASSLGQGAEEQYF.